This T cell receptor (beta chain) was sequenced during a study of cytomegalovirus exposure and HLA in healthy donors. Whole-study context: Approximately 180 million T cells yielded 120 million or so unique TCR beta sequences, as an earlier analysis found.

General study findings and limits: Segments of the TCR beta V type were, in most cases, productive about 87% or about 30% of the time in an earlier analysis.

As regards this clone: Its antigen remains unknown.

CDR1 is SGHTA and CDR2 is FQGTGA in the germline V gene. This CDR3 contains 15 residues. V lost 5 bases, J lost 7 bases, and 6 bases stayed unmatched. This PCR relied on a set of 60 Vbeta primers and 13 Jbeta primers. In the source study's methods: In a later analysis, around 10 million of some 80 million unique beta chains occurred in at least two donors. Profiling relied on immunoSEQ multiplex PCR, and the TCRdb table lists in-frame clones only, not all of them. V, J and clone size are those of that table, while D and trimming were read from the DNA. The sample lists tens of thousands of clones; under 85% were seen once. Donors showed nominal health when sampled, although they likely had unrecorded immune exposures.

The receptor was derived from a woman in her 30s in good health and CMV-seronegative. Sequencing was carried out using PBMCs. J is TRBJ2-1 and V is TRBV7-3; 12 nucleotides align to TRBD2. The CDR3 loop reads CASSLAGGWRNEQFF. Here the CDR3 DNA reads TGTGCCAGCAGCCTAGCGGGAGGGTGGCGGAATGAGCAGTTCTTC.